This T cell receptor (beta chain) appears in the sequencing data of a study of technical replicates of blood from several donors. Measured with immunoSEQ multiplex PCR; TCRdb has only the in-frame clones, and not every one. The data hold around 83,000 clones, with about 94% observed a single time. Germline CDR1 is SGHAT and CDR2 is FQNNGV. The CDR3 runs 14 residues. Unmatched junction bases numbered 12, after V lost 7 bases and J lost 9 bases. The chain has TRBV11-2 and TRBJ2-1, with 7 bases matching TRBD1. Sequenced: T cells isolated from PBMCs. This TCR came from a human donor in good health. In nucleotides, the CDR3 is TGTGCCAGCAATTGGGACAGAATAGGGGGTGAGCAGTTCTTC. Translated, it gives CASNWDRIGGEQFF.